The 16 T cell receptor beta chains reported below all come from one sample, sequenced in a study of technical replicates of blood from a few donors. Clones were read by immunoSEQ multiplex PCR, and TCRdb kept only the in-frame ones, dropping some. The table records about 73,000 clones, 90% to 95% of them present only once. Sequenced sample: T cells isolated from PBMCs. Source of these receptors: a human donor in good health.

This chain joins TRBV28 and TRBJ1-1, with D possibly matching TRBD1 (6 bases). CDR1 and CDR2 from the germline V gene are MDHEN and SYDVKM. The CDR3 is 14 amino acids. V was pared by 7 bases and J by 4 bases, with 16 bases between. This chain's CDR3 is CASNFRGWSTEAFF. In DNA form, the CDR3 reads TGTGCCAGCAACTTCAGGGGCTGGAGCACTGAAGCTTTCTTT.

J is TRBJ1-1 and V is TRBV14; D is undetermined. The CDR3 runs 16 residues. CDR1 is SGHDN, CDR2 FVKESK, per germline. The ends were cut back, 2 bases at V and 5 bases at J, with 18 bases in the middle. CDR3 sequence (DNA): TGTGCCAGCAGCCAACGAGGCTCGAGAATCGGGACTGAAGCTTTCTTT. This codes for CASSQRGSRIGTEAFF.

The V and J genes are TRBV9 and TRBJ2-3; 14 bases align to TRBD2. CDR3 length equals 16 residues. J gave up 4 bases and V 2 bases, and 3 bases lay outside the gene matches. Per the germline V gene, CDR1 is SGDLS and CDR2 is YYNGEE. CDR3 DNA: TGTGCCAGCAGCGTGACTAGCGGGGGGGCCCCAGATACGCAGTATTTT. This sequence encodes CASSVTSGGAPDTQYF.

CDR3 nucleotide sequence: TGTGCCAGCAGCCCAGGGGGCCCCTATGGCTACACCTTC. Translating it yields CASSPGGPYGYTF. This chain uses TRBV25-1 with TRBJ1-2; 8 positions match TRBD1. Germline V gives CDR1 MGHDK, CDR2 SYGVNS. V was pared by 6 bases and J by 4 bases, with 4 bases of the junction left unmatched. The CDR3 length is 13 residues.

This clone was seen just once. This chain links TRBV28 with TRBJ1-1; D unresolved. This CDR3 contains 13 residues. Germline V gene data show CDR1 as MDHEN and CDR2 as SYDVKM. The V end lost 7 bases, the J end lost 1 base, and 10 bases lay between the germline ends. CDR3 DNA: TGTGCCAGCACCGCCCCGGGGAACACTGAAGCTTTCTTT. Protein sequence: CASTAPGNTEAFF.

This clone appeared once. The V gene is TRBV18, the J gene TRBJ2-3; TRBD1 matches at 8 bases. The CDR3 consists of 18 residues. Trimming took 1 base from V and 0 from J; bases not matched to a gene: 9. Germline CDR1 reads KGHSH; CDR2 reads LQKENI. The CDR3 DNA reads as TGTGCCAGCTCACCACTAATCAGGACAGGGACTAGCACAGATACGCAGTATTTT. The encoded protein is CASSPLIRTGTSTDTQYF.

The rearrangement joins TRBV28 to TRBJ1-4; possibly TRBD1 for D (5 bases). CDR1 MDHEN and CDR2 SYDVKM come from the germline V gene. The ends were cut back, 6 bases at V and 0 bases at J, with 14 bases in the middle. The CDR3 length is 16 residues. The CDR3 loop reads CASRRLTDATNEKLFF. CDR3 DNA sequence: TGTGCCAGCAGACGTCTGACAGACGCAACTAATGAAAAACTGTTTTTT. Supplemented by reference TRBV28 and TRBJ1-4, the full variable domain reads DVKVTQSSRYLVKRTGEKVFLECVQDMDHENMFWYRQDPGLGLRLIYFSYDVKMKEKGDIPEGYSVSREKKERFSLILESASTNQTSMYLCASRRLTDATNEKLFFGSGTQLSVL.

This sequence joins TRBV4-1 and TRBJ2-3; D is perhaps TRBD2 (6 bases). The CDR3 consists of 16 residues. The germline gives CDR1 MGHRA, CDR2 YSYEKL. Trimming left V 0 bases short and J 2 bases short, with 12 bases between. This CDR3 is CASSQDGTPSTDTQYF. The CDR3 DNA reads as TGCGCCAGCAGCCAAGACGGGACTCCGTCCACAGATACGCAGTATTTT.

V gene TRBV2 combines with J gene TRBJ1-1; D is perhaps TRBD1 (6 bases). CDR3 size: 16 residues. V lost 4 bases to trimming and J lost 5 bases, with 20 bases between them. CDR1 is SNHLY, CDR2 FYNNEI, per germline. CDR3 region: CASSVVDGGADTEAFF. The CDR3 DNA sequence: TGTGCCAGCAGTGTTGTAGATGGGGGGGCGGATACTGAAGCTTTCTTT.

This clone occurred once. The chain carries TRBV7-6 and TRBJ2-3; a weak D match, TRBD1 (6 bases). From germline, CDR1 is SGHVS and CDR2 FNYEAQ. Trimming cost V 5 bases and J 1 base, with 10 bases left between them. The CDR3 has 14 amino acids. CDR3 sequence: CASSPYRGTDTQYF. The CDR3 DNA reads TGTGCCAGCAGCCCATACAGGGGCACAGATACGCAGTATTTT.

The rearrangement uses TRBV6-1 and TRBJ1-3, with TRBD1 identical over 8 bases. V lost 8 bases and J lost 8; bases outside the gene matches: 8. CDR3 length: 13 amino acids. Per the germline V gene, CDR1 is MNHNS and CDR2 is SASEGT. The CDR3 loop is CASHRTGKDTIYF. The DNA for the CDR3 is TGTGCCAGCCACCGGACAGGGAAGGACACCATATATTTT.

J is TRBJ2-5 and V is TRBV14; D may be TRBD2 (5 bases). Germline CDR1 SGHDN, CDR2 FVKESK. V lost 1 base, J lost 3 bases, and 6 bases lay in between. The CDR3 totals 13 residues. CDR3: CASSQGEKETQYF. CDR3 nucleotide sequence: TGTGCCAGCAGCCAAGGGGAGAAAGAGACCCAGTACTTC.

The chain employs TRBV18 and TRBJ1-2; 11 nucleotides align to TRBD1. This CDR3 is 18 amino acids long. Germline V gene lookup returns CDR1 KGHSH and CDR2 LQKENI. Trimming cost V 3 bases and J 6 bases; bases outside gene matches: 15. CDR3 DNA: TGTGCCAGCTCACCCGGCGTGGGACAGGGGGTTTTGGGGCATGGCTACACCTTC. It encodes CASSPGVGQGVLGHGYTF.

This clone was seen just once. V and J are TRBV11-3 and TRBJ1-2; D possibly corresponds to TRBD1 (5 bases). The CDR3 has 14 amino acids. Deletions cut 5 bases from V and 1 base from J, with 11 bases between. Germline CDR1 reads SGHNT; CDR2 reads YENEEA. The CDR3 spells CASSREQDNYGYTF. CDR3 in DNA: TGTGCCAGCAGCCGAGAACAGGATAACTATGGCTACACCTTC. Full variable domain (missing parts from reference TRBV11-3 and TRBJ1-2): EAGVVQSPRYKIIEKKQPVAFWCNPISGHNTLYWYLQNLGQGPELLIRYENEEAVDDSQLPKDRFSAERLKGVDSTLKIQPAELGDSAVYLCASSREQDNYGYTFGSGTRLTVV.

V gene TRBV14 combines with J gene TRBJ1-3; no clear D. The CDR3 is 11 residues long. V lost 4 bases and J 7 bases, leaving 5 bases between the germline ends. The germline CDR1 and CDR2 sequences are SGHDN and FVKESK. In DNA form, the CDR3 reads TGTGCCAGCAGCCTCGGGAACACCATATATTTT. This encodes CASSLGNTIYF.

The CDR3 is CASSIPTGAAAFF. CDR3 DNA: TGTGCCAGTAGTATTCCGACGGGAGCGGCAGCTTTCTTT. This chain links TRBV19 with TRBJ1-1; D unresolved. The CDR3 sequence is 13 residues long. V lost 3 bases to trimming and J lost 10 bases, with 15 bases between them. Germline V gives CDR1 LNHDA, CDR2 SQIVND (reference sequence). The variable domain in full, completed from reference TRBV19 and TRBJ1-1, reads DGGITQSPKYLFRKEGQNVTLSCEQNLNHDAMYWYRQDPGQGLRLIYYSQIVNDFQKGDIAEGYSVSREKKESFPLTVTSAQKNPTAFYLCASSIPTGAAAFFGQGTRLTVV.